By share of the sample, the clone carrying this T cell receptor (beta chain) is medium-sized. The antigen is undetermined. The entry originates in a study of breast tumors, draining lymph nodes, adjacent tissues. The study, taken as a whole, reports: The data were judged consistent with most tumor T cells coming from lymph node and expanding in tumor. That most tumor T cells come from lymph nodes remained unproven.

CDR1 and CDR2 from the germline V gene are MGHRA and YSYEKL. The CDR3 has 15 residues. V was shortened by 1 base and J by 4 bases, with 13 bases between the two germline ends. Via MiXCR, TCRdb re-called the multiplex PCR reads, giving one row per CDR3 protein. The profile shows approximately 31,000 distinct CDR3 sequences, 60% to 70% of them singletons. This sequence originates from a female donor with breast cancer. Some clones in this sample may be carry-over from other donors' samples. Sequenced input: breast tumor tissue. The rearrangement links TRBV4-1 to TRBJ1-2; maybe TRBD1 (5 bases). CDR3 coding DNA: TGCGCCAGCAGCCAAGTAATACCGGGGCCCTATGGCTACACCTTC. It codes for CASSQVIPGPYGYTF.